This T cell receptor beta chain emerged from a study of sequential checkpoint blockade in melanoma (dated by TCRdb to between 2017 and 2020). Looking at the study overall: Patients were assigned by 1:1 randomization to either first-line nivolumab followed by ipilimumab (arm A) or ipilimumab followed by nivolumab (arm B). Maintenance nivolumab was given following each of the two trial sequences. The full study reports these points: The model for predicting response that combines TCR metrics with mutation burden needs to be validated in larger, independent patient cohorts.

TCRbeta CDR3 regions were immunosequenced from genomic DNA with the immunoSEQ Assay. Before high-throughput sequencing, genomic DNA was amplified using bias-controlled multiplex PCR. From the authors' description of their analysis: To quantify the absolute abundance of each unique TCRbeta CDR3 region, the sequences were collapsed and filtered. Clonality was defined as 1 minus Pielou's evenness and was calculated using productive rearrangements only. A previously published method was used to identify clones whose frequencies were significantly greater in on-treatment samples than in baseline samples. Imported from immuneACCESS, the table was reduced by TCRdb to in-frame sequences with V and J called. These copies leave out some clones; in studies compared against another copy, an unresolved V gene accounts for under half, and the cause of the remainder is not known. The V and J calls and clone size come from that table; D and trimming were worked out from the DNA. The sample table holds about 28,000 clones, of which about 88% were seen once. The ten largest clones add up to 14% of the sample.

To note about this clone: The antigen this receptor binds is unknown. Qualities for individual bases were not recorded, and no much larger clone is one base off.

Spanning cysteine to phenylalanine, the CDR3 consists of 15 amino acids. Only CDR3 DNA is held: 45 bases, read in frame from base 1. The V and J ends are trimmed by 6 bases and 1 base, leaving 13 bases between them. The germline V gene (reference sequence) gives CDR1 as LNHDA and CDR2 as SQIVND. The treatment or condition label of this sample denotes: randomized to nivolumab then ipilimumab (arm A) or the reverse (arm B). Prior DNA-damaging chemotherapy had not been received by any trial patient. Live CD3+CD8+ cells negative for CD19 and CD56 were sorted from thawed PBMCs on a FACS Aria II flow cytometer. Samples were obtained from patients with melanoma enrolled in CheckMate 064, a randomized, open-label phase II trial of sequential checkpoint blockade. Peripheral blood mononuclear cells were collected by leukapheresis, purified using Ficoll-Paque, and frozen in human serum containing around 10% DMSO. Right after sorting, the blood CD3+CD8+ cells were verified to be >95% pure, and DNA extraction followed.

Material: CD8+ T cells sorted from blood (inferred from file names), obtained from a patient given nivolumab and ipilimumab in sequence. This sequence originates from a human donor with melanoma. The chain was built from TRBV19 and TRBJ2-4, and the D gene may be TRBD2, 6 bases matching. The CDR3 sequence is CASRRRGGAKNIQYF. DNA sequence: TGTGCCAGTAGGCGGCGGGGCGGGGCCAAAAACATTCAGTACTTC.